Listed below are T cell receptor beta chains from one sample, sequenced in a study of cytomegalovirus exposure and HLA in healthy donors. Sequencing was performed with immunoSEQ multiplex PCR; in TCRdb, only in-frame clones are kept and a portion is missing. Its listing shows about 200,000 clones. The sequencing sample was made of PBMCs. These receptors were obtained from a boy aged 5-17 years in good health and CMV-seronegative. Both conserved end residues are part of each CDR3. Each record gives: D gene, J gene, V gene, CDR3 protein, CDR3 DNA. A D gene is named only where the DNA matches it firmly.

d_call: TRBD1
j_call: TRBJ2-7
v_call: TRBV19
cdr3_aa: CASSKSRDRSHEQYF
cdr3_nt: TGTGCCAGTAGTAAGTCTCGGGACAGGTCGCACGAGCAGTACTTC

d_call: -
j_call: TRBJ2-5
v_call: TRBV2
cdr3_aa: CASSEWRQETQYF
cdr3_nt: TGTGCCAGCAGTGAGTGGAGGCAAGAGACCCAGTACTTC

d_call: -
j_call: TRBJ2-7
v_call: TRBV5-6
cdr3_aa: CASSGSSEQYF
cdr3_nt: TGTGCCAGCAGCGGGAGCAGCGAGCAGTACTTC

d_call: TRBD2
j_call: TRBJ2-1
v_call: TRBV7-3
cdr3_aa: CASSFSGGGYNEQFF
cdr3_nt: TGTGCCAGCAGCTTTAGCGGGGGGGGGTACAATGAGCAGTTCTTC

d_call: -
j_call: TRBJ1-2
v_call: TRBV19
cdr3_aa: CASSLQGLNYGYTF
cdr3_nt: TGTGCCAGTAGTCTCCAGGGATTGAACTATGGCTACACCTTC

d_call: TRBD1
j_call: TRBJ1-5
v_call: TRBV7-6
cdr3_aa: CASSLGGGGGQPQHF
cdr3_nt: TGTGCCAGCAGCTTAGGCGGTGGAGGGGGCCAGCCCCAGCATTTT

d_call: TRBD2
j_call: TRBJ2-1
v_call: TRBV14
cdr3_aa: CASSQASGGSGEQFF
cdr3_nt: TGTGCCAGCAGCCAAGCTAGCGGGGGGTCGGGTGAGCAGTTCTTC

d_call: -
j_call: TRBJ2-1
v_call: TRBV19
cdr3_aa: CASSIDPTGTYNEQFF
cdr3_nt: TGTGCCAGTAGTATAGATCCAACAGGTACCTACAATGAGCAGTTCTTC

d_call: -
j_call: TRBJ2-7
v_call: TRBV5-6
cdr3_aa: CASSFARYEQYF
cdr3_nt: TGTGCCAGCAGCTTCGCGAGATACGAGCAGTACTTC

d_call: TRBD1
j_call: TRBJ1-1
v_call: TRBV7-8
cdr3_aa: CASSWKGGALDTEAFF
cdr3_nt: TGTGCCAGCAGCTGGAAAGGGGGCGCGTTGGACACTGAAGCTTTCTTT

d_call: -
j_call: TRBJ2-6
v_call: TRBV18
cdr3_aa: CASSPQGPGTPSGANVLTF
cdr3_nt: TGTGCCAGCTCACCACAAGGTCCAGGGACTCCTTCTGGGGCCAACGTCCTGACTTTC

d_call: -
j_call: TRBJ2-3
v_call: TRBV5-1
cdr3_aa: CASSLDSRGATDTQYF
cdr3_nt: TGCGCCAGCAGCTTGGATTCCCGGGGGGCCACAGATACGCAGTATTTT

d_call: TRBD1
j_call: TRBJ1-1
v_call: TRBV29-1
cdr3_aa: CSVVPDRMNTEAFF
cdr3_nt: TGCAGCGTTGTCCCGGACAGGATGAACACTGAAGCTTTCTTT

d_call: -
j_call: TRBJ2-5
v_call: TRBV30
cdr3_aa: CAWSVAIGSQYF
cdr3_nt: TGTGCCTGGAGTGTGGCCATAGGGAGCCAGTACTTC

d_call: -
j_call: TRBJ2-3
v_call: TRBV9
cdr3_aa: CASSVAGTSTDTQYF
cdr3_nt: TGTGCCAGCAGCGTAGCTGGGACTAGCACAGATACGCAGTATTTT

d_call: -
j_call: TRBJ1-1
v_call: TRBV12-5
cdr3_aa: CASAQGTEAFF
cdr3_nt: TGTGCTAGTGCCCAGGGCACTGAAGCTTTTTTT

d_call: -
j_call: TRBJ2-5
v_call: TRBV5-4
cdr3_aa: CASSLAYYQETQYF
cdr3_nt: TGTGCCAGCAGCTTGGCTTATTACCAAGAGACCCAGTACTTC

d_call: -
j_call: TRBJ2-1
v_call: TRBV5-6
cdr3_aa: CASSLAPQTEDEQFF
cdr3_nt: TGTGCCAGCAGCTTGGCCCCCCAGACAGAGGATGAGCAGTTCTTC

d_call: -
j_call: TRBJ1-1
v_call: TRBV4-1
cdr3_aa: CASSTRQARDTEAFF
cdr3_nt: TGCGCCAGCAGCACTCGACAGGCGAGGGACACTGAAGCTTTCTTT

d_call: TRBD1
j_call: TRBJ2-7
v_call: TRBV5-1
cdr3_aa: CASSLDRGRYEQYF
cdr3_nt: TGCGCCAGCAGCCTGGACAGGGGGCGATACGAGCAGTACTTC

d_call: -
j_call: TRBJ2-1
v_call: TRBV6-1
cdr3_aa: CASSEARFGGLPYNEQFF
cdr3_nt: TGTGCCAGCAGTGAAGCGCGTTTCGGAGGGCTCCCGTACAATGAGCAGTTCTTC

d_call: TRBD1
j_call: TRBJ2-3
v_call: TRBV2
cdr3_aa: CASSLPDRDGTDTQYF
cdr3_nt: TGTGCCAGCAGTCTTCCGGACAGGGATGGCACAGATACGCAGTATTTT

d_call: TRBD2
j_call: TRBJ2-1
v_call: TRBV6-1
cdr3_aa: CASSDAKASGGRNEQFF
cdr3_nt: TGTGCCAGCAGTGACGCTAAGGCTAGCGGGGGGAGAAATGAGCAGTTCTTC

d_call: -
j_call: TRBJ2-7
v_call: TRBV5-5
cdr3_aa: CASSLRVSYEQYF
cdr3_nt: TGTGCCAGCAGCTTGCGTGTGTCCTACGAGCAGTACTTC

d_call: -
j_call: TRBJ2-6
v_call: TRBV4-1
cdr3_aa: CASSLGHGANVLTF
cdr3_nt: TGCGCCAGCAGCCTGGGACACGGGGCCAACGTCCTGACTTTC

d_call: -
j_call: TRBJ2-2
v_call: TRBV7-8
cdr3_aa: CASSAGGELFF
cdr3_nt: TGTGCCAGCAGCGCAGGCGGGGAGCTGTTTTTT

d_call: TRBD1
j_call: TRBJ1-1
v_call: TRBV29-1
cdr3_aa: CSVRPTGRLQAFF
cdr3_nt: TGCAGCGTGCGCCCGACAGGGCGCCTCCAAGCTTTCTTT

d_call: -
j_call: TRBJ2-5
v_call: TRBV6-5
cdr3_aa: CASSYSRAQETQYF
cdr3_nt: TGTGCCAGCAGTTACTCGCGTGCCCAAGAGACCCAGTACTTC

d_call: -
j_call: TRBJ2-7
v_call: TRBV29-1
cdr3_aa: CSVEDGAGVHEQYF
cdr3_nt: TGCAGCGTTGAAGATGGGGCAGGGGTACACGAGCAGTACTTC

d_call: -
j_call: TRBJ2-6
v_call: TRBV7-6
cdr3_aa: CASSPPRSGSGANVLTF
cdr3_nt: TGTGCCAGCAGCCCGCCTAGATCGGGGTCTGGGGCCAACGTCCTGACTTTC

d_call: -
j_call: TRBJ1-1
v_call: TRBV28
cdr3_aa: CASSLRGGENTEAFF
cdr3_nt: TGTGCCAGCAGTTTAAGGGGCGGGGAGAACACTGAAGCTTTCTTT

d_call: -
j_call: TRBJ1-4
v_call: TRBV5-8
cdr3_aa: CAIKTVNEKLFF
cdr3_nt: TGTGCCATCAAGACAGTGAATGAAAAACTGTTTTTT

d_call: TRBD1
j_call: TRBJ1-4
v_call: TRBV19
cdr3_aa: CASSRQGENEKLFF
cdr3_nt: TGTGCCAGTAGTAGACAGGGGGAGAATGAAAAACTGTTTTTT

d_call: -
j_call: TRBJ2-5
v_call: TRBV28
cdr3_aa: CASSGSQEPRGTQYF
cdr3_nt: TGTGCCAGCAGTGGATCTCAGGAGCCCAGGGGGACCCAGTACTTC

d_call: -
j_call: TRBJ1-1
v_call: TRBV2
cdr3_aa: CASSRTPHTEAFF
cdr3_nt: TGTGCCAGCAGTCGGACACCCCACACTGAAGCTTTCTTT

d_call: TRBD2
j_call: TRBJ2-5
v_call: TRBV5-1
cdr3_aa: CASSLAGSGGWIQETQYF
cdr3_nt: TGCGCCAGCAGCTTGGCTGGTAGCGGGGGGTGGATTCAAGAGACCCAGTACTTC

d_call: TRBD1
j_call: TRBJ2-1
v_call: TRBV4-1
cdr3_aa: CASSRLGQGSIGEQFF
cdr3_nt: TGCGCCAGCAGCCGACTAGGACAGGGGAGTATCGGTGAGCAGTTCTTC

d_call: -
j_call: TRBJ2-1
v_call: TRBV19
cdr3_aa: CASSHSGVQEQFF
cdr3_nt: TGTGCCAGTAGCCACTCAGGGGTGCAAGAGCAGTTCTTC

d_call: TRBD1
j_call: TRBJ1-4
v_call: TRBV6-6
cdr3_aa: CASSFGTDELFF
cdr3_nt: TGTGCCAGCAGCTTTGGGACAGACGAATTGTTTTTT

d_call: -
j_call: TRBJ1-1
v_call: TRBV7-3
cdr3_aa: CASSPSGGLMNTEAFF
cdr3_nt: TGTGCCAGCAGCCCCTCGGGTGGTCTTATGAACACTGAAGCTTTCTTT

d_call: -
j_call: TRBJ1-1
v_call: TRBV19
cdr3_aa: CASSPGVGGTEAFF
cdr3_nt: TGTGCCAGTAGTCCGGGAGTTGGAGGCACTGAAGCTTTCTTT

d_call: TRBD1
j_call: TRBJ1-1
v_call: TRBV10-3
cdr3_aa: CAATGQGQDEAFF
cdr3_nt: TGTGCCGCCACGGGACAGGGACAGGATGAAGCTTTCTTT

d_call: -
j_call: TRBJ1-1
v_call: TRBV21-1
cdr3_aa: CASRQGGLRGTEAFF
cdr3_nt: TGTGCCAGCAGACAGGGGGGGCTGAGGGGCACTGAAGCTTTCTTT

d_call: TRBD2
j_call: TRBJ2-1
v_call: TRBV7-9
cdr3_aa: CASSSDGRNEQFF
cdr3_nt: TGTGCCAGCAGCTCGGACGGGAGGAATGAGCAGTTCTTC

d_call: -
j_call: TRBJ1-2
v_call: TRBV11-2
cdr3_aa: CASSGVGGVSVYTF
cdr3_nt: TGTGCCAGCAGCGGCGTTGGCGGGGTTAGCGTCTACACCTTC

d_call: TRBD1
j_call: TRBJ2-7
v_call: TRBV6-1
cdr3_aa: CAIQPLGQSYEQYF
cdr3_nt: TGTGCCATTCAACCCCTGGGACAGTCCTACGAGCAGTACTTC

d_call: -
j_call: TRBJ1-1
v_call: TRBV27
cdr3_aa: CASSYALGSEAFF
cdr3_nt: TGTGCCAGCAGTTATGCCCTGGGCAGCGAAGCTTTCTTT

d_call: -
j_call: TRBJ1-4
v_call: TRBV10-3
cdr3_aa: CAISEGATNEKLFF
cdr3_nt: TGTGCCATCAGTGAAGGGGCAACTAATGAAAAACTGTTTTTT

d_call: TRBD1
j_call: TRBJ2-4
v_call: TRBV18
cdr3_aa: CASSPRQGASKNIQYF
cdr3_nt: TGTGCCAGCTCACCCCGACAGGGAGCATCCAAAAACATTCAGTACTTC

d_call: -
j_call: TRBJ2-5
v_call: TRBV6-5
cdr3_aa: CASSRTLVRETQYF
cdr3_nt: TGTGCCAGCAGTCGAACCCTAGTTAGGGAGACCCAGTACTTC

d_call: TRBD1
j_call: TRBJ2-6
v_call: TRBV11-2
cdr3_aa: CASSSSTGPGSGANVLTF
cdr3_nt: TGTGCCAGCAGCTCTTCGACAGGGCCGGGTTCTGGGGCCAACGTCCTGACTTTC

d_call: -
j_call: TRBJ2-7
v_call: TRBV5-1
cdr3_aa: CASSFEGVTYEQYF
cdr3_nt: TGCGCCAGCAGCTTTGAGGGCGTCACCTACGAGCAGTACTTC

d_call: TRBD1
j_call: TRBJ2-7
v_call: TRBV7-9
cdr3_aa: CASSATGTGDYKQYF
cdr3_nt: TGTGCCAGCAGCGCGACCGGGACAGGGGATTACAAGCAGTACTTC